The T cell receptor beta chain described here comes from a study of GPR56 and killer-like receptors on CD4 memory cells (dated by TCRdb to between 2018 and 2021). Looking at the study overall: The study proposed that progressive acquisition of KLRB1, KLRG1, GPR56 and then KLRF1 marks human CD4+ memory T-cell differentiation and cytokine production potential. Healthy blood donors in the study were described as age-matched to the liver disease patients, whose median age was approximately 68 years. General study outcomes and caveats: Rather than full repertoires, the diversity and similarity analyses used only the 100 most expanded clones in each population. TCR repertoires overlapped especially between the late populations 4 and 5, and partly population 3. Low clonal frequency was observed in the marker-negative population, and a progressive increase in clonal frequency, with a corresponding decrease in TCRbeta diversity, was observed along the proposed pathway. Clones dominating late populations 4 and 5 were also found in early populations 1 and 2, which the authors took as evidence for linear differentiation.

Based on frequency, this clonotype is considered medium-sized (0.01 to 0.1%); no count was recorded. There is no known antigen for this receptor. The CDR3 starts with the cysteine, ends with the phenylalanine, and has 11 residues. DNA is not on record. CDR1 and CDR2 (SQVTM, ANQGSEA) derive from the germline V gene. Before TCRbeta sequencing, fluorescence-activated cell sorting was used to enrich five KLR/GPR56-defined CD4+ populations. To test a linear memory differentiation pathway, TCRbeta repertoires were sequenced from five CD4+ T-cell subsets defined by expression of KLRB1, KLRG1, GPR56 and KLRF1. TCR-sequenced cells came from peripheral blood of healthy control individuals, reported as five donors in the TCRbeta analysis figure. Heparinized peripheral blood was collected, and every sample was processed within one hour of retrieval. Blood was diluted 1:2 in PBS, and peripheral blood mononuclear cells were then isolated from the diluted blood at room temperature by Biocoll density gradient centrifugation. CD4+ T cells were enriched from freshly isolated PBMCs by magnetic sorting with anti-CD4 MicroBeads before flow sorting. A BD FACSAria II was used to sort CD4+ T cells, enriched from the PBMCs of healthy donors, according to marker expression. Surface staining used anti-KLRB1 clone 191B8, anti-KLRF1 clone 4A4.D10 and anti-KLRG1 clone REA261 antibodies from Miltenyi Biotec.

For sequencing, an Illumina HiSeq 2500 was employed. To build sequencing libraries, a previously published PCR protocol was used to amplify the recombined TCRbeta locus. The paper's data handling went like this. Reads whose average quality score was below 30 were removed, and the reads that remained were processed with IMSEQ. Vbeta gene, Jbeta gene and CDR3 amino acid sequence were used to define clonotypes. The Morisita-Horn index, computed on the top 100 expanded clones, was used to measure repertoire overlap between populations. Renyi diversity profiles, calculated on the top 100 expanded clones, were used to assess clonal diversity. Reprocessed by TCRdb, the reads give a single entry per CDR3 protein sequence, without DNA. What appears here as the V and J calls and clone size reflects TCRdb's work, not the paper's. The sample's own table lists about 2,400 distinct CDR3 sequences. The top ten clones comprise about 4.1% of the sample.

This TCR was sampled from a human donor in good health. Recombination joined TRBV29-1 with TRBJ2-4. Input material: memory CD4+ T cells from blood. The CDR3 in this case is CSVGNQNIQYF. Here the CDR3 is joined to the reference TRBV29-1 and TRBJ2-4 genes, and the full variable domain is: SAVISQKPSRDICQRGTSLTIQCQVDSQVTMMFWYRQQPGQSLTLIATANQGSEATYESGFVIDKFPISRPNLTFSTLTVSNMSPEDSSIYLCSVGNQNIQYFGAGTRLSVL.